Each of the 17 T cell receptor beta chains below was sequenced from the same sample in a study of shared clonotypes between healthy human individuals. Some clones are missing from TCRdb's copy, which holds only in-frame ones; the method was immunoSEQ multiplex PCR. The table records millions of clones, 85% to 95% of them present only once. The sample consisted of naive CD4+ T cells sorted from blood. Subset of the sample: CD45RA+ positively selected. These receptors were obtained from a man between 18 and 35 years old in good health.

This chain connects TRBV6-5 to TRBJ2-7; 7 bases are shared with TRBD2. CDR1 MNHEY and CDR2 SVGAGI come from the germline V gene. This CDR3 region has 15 residues. J lost 2 bases, V lost 10 bases, and 14 bases had no gene match. In nucleotides, the CDR3 is TGTGCCACCGCGGAAATTGGGAGGGAACCCTACGAGCAGTACTTC. The encoded protein is CATAEIGREPYEQYF.

The chain uses TRBV4-1 and TRBJ2-5; 9 bases map to TRBD2. This CDR3 is built from 15 residues. Unmatched junction bases numbered 3, after V lost 1 base and J lost 3 bases. Germline CDR1 and CDR2: MGHRA and YSYEKL. This chain's CDR3 is CASSQGRTSEETQYF. For the CDR3, the DNA is TGCGCCAGCAGCCAAGGGAGGACTAGCGAAGAGACCCAGTACTTC.

The gene calls are TRBV12-5 and TRBJ2-7, with 8 bases that match TRBD1. CDR1 and CDR2 from the germline V gene are LGHNT and FRNRAP. The CDR3 is 18 amino acids. Germline trimming cut 0 bases from V and 0 bases from J; bases unmatched to any gene: 10. CDR3 loop: CASGLVLGQGTSSYEQYF. The CDR3 coding sequence is TGTGCTAGTGGTTTGGTACTCGGACAGGGAACCTCCTCCTACGAGCAGTACTTC.

The genes are TRBV5-1 and TRBJ2-1; 7 nucleotides agree with TRBD1. Looked up from germline, CDR1 is SGHRS and CDR2 is YFSETQ. The CDR3 has 15 residues. V was clipped by 0 bases and J by 6 bases; unmatched bases: 6. The DNA of the CDR3 is TGCGCCAGCAGCTTGGAGGGGGCAAGAAGCAATGAGCAGTTCTTC. Amino acids: CASSLEGARSNEQFF.

The chain recombines TRBV5-6 with TRBJ1-2, with D uncertain. The CDR3 spans 13 residues. Germline V gene data show CDR1 as SGHDT and CDR2 as YYEEEE. Trimming removed 0 bases at V and 4 bases at J, with 7 bases between. CDR3 coding DNA: TGTGCCAGCAGCTTGGAGAGAACCTATGGCTACACCTTC. Its translation is CASSLERTYGYTF. The entire variable domain, with the rest obtained from reference TRBV5-6 and TRBJ1-2, is as follows: DAGVTQSPTHLIKTRGQQVTLRCSPKSGHDTVSWYQQALGQGPQFIFQYYEEEERQRGNFPDRFSGHQFPNYSSELNVNALLLGDSALYLCASSLERTYGYTFGSGTRLTVV.

The V gene is TRBV11-3, the J gene TRBJ2-3, with 13 positions matching TRBD2. Germline CDR1 and CDR2: SGHNT and YENEEA. The CDR3 totals 16 residues. The V segment lost 5 bases and the J segment 2 bases; nucleotides outside the gene matches: 4. CDR3 DNA: TGTGCCAGCAGCCCGGGACTAGCGGGGAACACAGATACGCAGTATTTT. Translation: CASSPGLAGNTDTQYF.

This chain joins TRBV30 and TRBJ1-6; possibly TRBD1 for D (5 bases). Germline V gene data show CDR1 as GTSNPN and CDR2 as SVGIG (reference sequence). The CDR3 extends over 12 amino acids. The V end lost 2 bases, the J end lost 14 bases, and 13 bases lay between the germline ends. Written as DNA, the CDR3 is TGTGCCTGGAGTCCAGGGCCGAGCTCCCTCCACTTT. Its translation is CAWSPGPSSLHF.

The rearrangement uses TRBV10-1 and TRBJ2-5; 8 bases match TRBD1. The CDR3 is 14 amino acids. The germline V gene has CDR1 WNHNN and CDR2 SYGVQD (reference sequence). V shed 4 bases, J shed 4 bases, and the junction held 5 bases outside the gene matches. CDR3 amino acids: CASSGDRRRETQYF. The CDR3 nucleotides are TGCGCCAGCAGTGGGGACAGGCGGCGAGAGACCCAGTACTTC.

This clone has more than one count but fewer than ten. Additional DNA sequences in this sample encode the identical CDR3. This sequence joins TRBV19 and TRBJ1-4; D call uncertain. The CDR3 runs 15 residues. Germline CDR1 LNHDA, CDR2 SQIVND (reference sequence). Deletions cut 0 bases from V and 0 bases from J, with 5 bases between. The CDR3 DNA sequence: TGTGCCAGTAGTATAGACGGAGCAACTAATGAAAAACTGTTTTTT. This codes for CASSIDGATNEKLFF.

The chain has TRBV6-5 and TRBJ2-2; no reliable D call. The CDR3 covers 13 residues. CDR1 is MNHEY and CDR2 is SVGAGI in the germline V gene. V dropped 5 bases and J dropped 0 bases, with 4 bases sitting between them. The CDR3 DNA follows: TGTGCCAGCAGTCCACCGAACACCGGGGAGCTGTTTTTT. This codes for CASSPPNTGELFF.

The chain has TRBV29-1 and TRBJ2-2, with TRBD2 matching over 15 bases. Germline assignment: CDR1 SQVTM and CDR2 ANQGSEA. The CDR3 spans 17 residues. V lost 7 bases and J lost 0; bases outside the gene matches: 6. CDR3 bases: TGCAGCGGGAGGGGACTAGCGGGGGGCCCGAACACCGGGGAGCTGTTTTTT. Translated: CSGRGLAGGPNTGELFF.

As for this clone: Other DNA sequences within the sample encode an identical CDR3. The gene calls are TRBV30 and TRBJ1-5, with 7 bases lining up with TRBD1. Germline V gives CDR1 GTSNPN, CDR2 SVGIG (reference sequence). CDR3 length equals 14 residues. Unmatched junction bases numbered 2, after V lost 1 base and J lost 2 bases. The CDR3, as DNA: TGTGCCTGGAGTGGACAGGGCGGCAATCAGCCCCAGCATTTT. This codes for CAWSGQGGNQPQHF.

The chain is built from TRBV18 and TRBJ2-7, with TRBD1 matching over 8 bases. The germline CDR1 and CDR2 sequences are KGHSH and LQKENI. V trimming: 4 bases; J trimming: 2 bases; junction bases outside the gene matches: 4. This CDR3 comprises 14 residues. In nucleotides, the CDR3 is TGTGCCAGCTCACGGACAGGGTTCCCCTACGAGCAGTACTTC. Encoded protein: CASSRTGFPYEQYF.

This clone has just a few counts. The chain is built from TRBV27 and TRBJ1-6, with no clear D. This CDR3 is 14 amino acids long. V gave up 8 bases and J gave up 6 bases, with 14 bases separating them. Germline V lookup: CDR1 MNHEY, CDR2 SMNVEV (reference sequence). The CDR3 here is CASGPAGSNSPLHF. The CDR3 DNA is TGTGCCAGCGGCCCGGCGGGGAGTAATTCACCCCTCCACTTT.

The V gene is TRBV7-2, the J gene TRBJ2-5, with 8 positions matching TRBD2. Per the germline V gene, CDR1 is SGHTA and CDR2 is FQGNSA. The CDR3 has 18 amino acids. J lost 7 bases, V lost 5 bases, and 21 bases had no gene match. The DNA of the CDR3 is TGTGCCAGCAGCCCATACCCTATACCCGACAGCCGGGAGGGGACCCAGTACTTC. Translation: CASSPYPIPDSREGTQYF.

The chain carries TRBV5-4 and TRBJ2-7, with TRBD2 matching 9 bases. Germline V gene data show CDR1 as SGHNT and CDR2 as YYREEE (reference sequence). There are 14 residues in the CDR3. Trimming removed 4 bases from V and 3 bases from J; junction bases left unmatched: 5. The CDR3 protein is CASSRSGGYYEQYF. CDR3 DNA: TGTGCCAGCAGCCGTAGCGGGGGCTACTACGAGCAGTACTTC.

This clone was counted once. This sequence joins TRBV5-4 and TRBJ1-3; 7 positions match TRBD1. Germline CDR1 SGHNT, CDR2 YYREEE (reference sequence). V was clipped by 0 bases and J by 0 bases; unmatched bases: 9. CDR3 length equals 18 residues. The CDR3 bases are TGTGCCAGCAGCTTGGGTCAGGGGGGCCTGAGCTCTGGAAACACCATATATTTT. Translation gives CASSLGQGGLSSGNTIYF.